In this sample, the clone carrying this T cell receptor beta chain turned up a few times. What it binds is not known. This sample was taken from a study of identical twins. Study results and caveats: Insertions were fewer in abundant cord blood beta clonotypes, whereas memory repertoires showed none of this pattern.

Using its own MiXCR run on the 5' RACE reads, TCRdb lists one record per CDR3 protein. The sample has 550,000 to 700,000 distinct CDR3 sequences, approximately 21% seen once. There are 16 residues in the CDR3. Germline V lookup: CDR1 MNHEY, CDR2 SMNVEV (reference sequence). Trimming took off 4 bases at V and 5 bases at J, with 21 bases between the two ends. The sample also formed part of further work on T cells expressing NK-cell markers.

The clonotype comes from a woman between 18 and 30 years old in good health. The sample was PBMCs. J is TRBJ2-7 and V is TRBV27, with D possibly matching TRBD2 (5 bases). CDR3 coding DNA: TGTGCCAGCAGTTCGCGGGCGACCGCACGGATCCACGAGCAGTACTTC. Its translation is CASSSRATARIHEQYF.